Following are 27 T cell receptor beta chains from one sample sequenced in a study of CD8 T cells in ankylosing spondylitis (dated by TCRdb to the late 2010s). Library method: 5' RACE. Sequencing was carried out with an Illumina HiSeq 2500. The public reads were reprocessed in TCRdb via fastp at Q25 and MiXCR, keeping in-frame beta chains. Every CDR3 protein is listed once, alongside the most common genes and DNA of its rows. This sample holds roughly 700,000 distinct CDR3 sequences; 19% were observed only once. 15% to 20% of the sample lies in the top ten. Antigen specificity for these receptors is unknown. Paper-wide results and their limitations: A TCR beta motif made up of about eight highly homologous amino acid variants appeared to be characteristic of blood from ankylosing spondylitis patients.

The sequenced sample consisted of blood, either unsorted or a sorted T cell fraction (not recorded which). The source is a male donor with ankylosing spondylitis.

The DNA of the CDR3 is TGCGCCAGCAGTTTAATGGCAGGGAGGGGAACTAATGAAAAACTGTTTTTT. Translation: CASSLMAGRGTNEKLFF. The chain employs TRBV5-1 and TRBJ1-4; tentative D call: TRBD1 (5 bases). This CDR3 is 17 amino acids long. Trimming took off 5 bases at V and 1 base at J, with 18 bases between the two ends. Germline V gene lookup returns CDR1 SGHRS and CDR2 YFSETQ.

A few counts support this clonotype. The chain has TRBV29-1 and TRBJ2-3, with 9 bases lining up with TRBD2. With 1 base clipped from V and 0 bases from J, the junction kept 8 bases outside the gene matches. Germline V lookup: CDR1 SQVTM, CDR2 ANQGSEA. The CDR3 runs to 17 residues. The CDR3 DNA follows: TGCAGCGTTGAAGGCGGTAGCGGGGGCGCTAGCACAGATACGCAGTATTTT. It translates to CSVEGGSGGASTDTQYF.

V usage is TRBV6-5 and J usage is TRBJ1-3; TRBD1 aligns across 7 bases. The CDR3 is made up of 16 amino acids. The V and J ends lost 4 bases and 0 bases, in that order; junction bases with no gene match: 6. CDR1 and CDR2 from the germline V gene are MNHEY and SVGAGI. CDR3 coding DNA: TGTGCCAGCAGTTCAGACAGGGCAAGCTCTGGAAACACCATATATTTT. Amino acids: CASSSDRASSGNTIYF.

The V and J genes are TRBV24-1 and TRBJ1-5; 8 bases agree with TRBD1. This CDR3 spans 16 amino acids. Germline CDR1 KGHDR, CDR2 SFDVKD. Germline trimming cut 3 bases from V and 5 bases from J; bases unmatched to any gene: 8. The CDR3 bases are TGTGCCACCAGTGATACGGACAGGGAGAGGGATCAGCCCCAGCATTTT. It encodes CATSDTDRERDQPQHF.

This clonotype was detected only a few times. V is TRBV6-1 and J is TRBJ1-3; no firm D call. The V gene's germline CDR1 is MNHNS and CDR2 SASEGT. Trimming stripped 1 base from V and 1 base from J, with 14 bases between. The CDR3 length is 17 residues. CDR3 sequence reads: CASSEEAVQKSGNTIYF. For the CDR3, the DNA is TGTGCCAGCAGTGAAGAGGCGGTACAGAAGTCTGGAAACACCATATATTTT.

V is TRBV4-2 and J is TRBJ1-1, with TRBD1 as a possible D gene (5 bases). The germline CDR1 and CDR2 sequences are LGHNA and YNFKEQ. CDR3 size: 15 residues. Deletions cut 0 bases from V and 5 bases from J, with 13 bases between. CDR3 coding DNA: TGTGCCAGCAGCCAAGACAGGGATCCCTGGACTGAAGCTTTCTTT. It yields the protein CASSQDRDPWTEAFF.

The V and J genes are TRBV15 and TRBJ2-7; D not resolved. V was clipped by 3 bases and J by 7 bases, with 19 bases between them. Germline CDR1 is LNHNV and CDR2 is YYDKDF (reference sequence). The CDR3 has 15 amino acids. The CDR3: CATSRVTGPAGEQYF. CDR3 bases: TGTGCCACCAGCAGGGTGACGGGCCCGGCAGGAGAGCAGTACTTC.

The table lists this clonotype with a few counts. The J gene is TRBJ2-7, the V gene TRBV4-1; D is perhaps TRBD1 (6 bases). CDR1 and CDR2 (germline): MGHRA, YSYEKL. V gave up 3 bases and J gave up 2 bases, with 14 bases separating them. CDR3 size: 15 residues. CDR3 nucleotides: TGCGCCAGCAGCCACGAAACAGGGCTACCCTACGAGCAGTACTTC. Amino acids: CASSHETGLPYEQYF.

The V gene is TRBV7-9, the J gene TRBJ2-1, with TRBD2 matching over 10 bases. CDR3 length: 15 amino acids. V dropped 1 base and J dropped 9; count of bases not matched to a gene: 6. Germline lookup yields CDR1 SEHNR and CDR2 FQNEAQ (reference sequence). CDR3 bases: TGTGCCAGCAGCTTAGAAACACTAGCGGGGAGTGAGCAGTTCTTC. It translates to CASSLETLAGSEQFF.

V is TRBV20-1 and J is TRBJ2-5, with 9 nucleotides matching TRBD2. Germline V CDR1 and CDR2: DFQATT, SNEGSKA (reference sequence). The length of the CDR3 is 15 residues. The trim removed 6 bases at V and 5 bases at J, leaving 13 bases unmatched. The CDR3 DNA sequence: TGCAGTGCCCCGGTTGGCGGGAGGGCGAGGGAGACCCAGTACTTC. Protein: CSAPVGGRARETQYF.

The rearrangement links TRBV4-3 to TRBJ2-2; maybe TRBD2 (5 bases). The V end lost 0 bases, the J end lost 10 bases, and 12 bases lay between the germline ends. CDR1 and CDR2 from the germline V gene are LGHNA and YSLEER. The CDR3 sequence is 14 residues long. The CDR3 DNA reads TGCGCCAGCAGCCAAGATCTGAGGGCTGTGGAGCTGTTTTTT. The encoded protein is CASSQDLRAVELFF.

V and J are TRBV18 and TRBJ1-6; D is undetermined. V was pared by 2 bases and J by 10 bases, with 6 bases between. The CDR3 length is 12 residues. The V gene's germline CDR1 is KGHSH and CDR2 LQKENI. CDR3 region: CASSPGVSPLHF. The CDR3 DNA sequence: TGTGCCAGCTCACCAGGGGTCTCACCCCTCCACTTT.

This clonotype turned up a few times. J is TRBJ2-7 and V is TRBV27; 7 nucleotides line up with TRBD1. The length of the CDR3 is 14 residues. CDR1 is MNHEY, CDR2 SMNVEV, per germline (reference sequence). The V segment lost 5 bases and the J segment 4 bases; nucleotides outside the gene matches: 8. The CDR3 DNA reads TGTGCCAGCAGTGTTAAGGGGGCGGTTTACGAGCAGTACTTC. Its protein product is CASSVKGAVYEQYF.

This clonotype came up a few times. The chain carries TRBV20-1 and TRBJ2-1, with a weak D call TRBD1 (6 bases). This CDR3 is 13 amino acids long. V was trimmed by 3 bases and J by 4 bases, leaving 10 bases between them. The germline V gene has CDR1 DFQATT and CDR2 SNEGSKA (reference sequence). In DNA, the CDR3 is TGCAGTGCTAGGAGGGGACAATACAATGAGCAGTTCTTC. Encoded protein: CSARRGQYNEQFF.

This clonotype was observed a handful of times. This rearrangement joins TRBV5-5 to TRBJ1-2, with 7 bases fitting TRBD1. The length of the CDR3 is 15 residues. Germline V gene sequence: CDR1 SGHKS, CDR2 YYEKEE (reference sequence). With V trimmed by 0 bases and J by 3 bases, 5 bases remained unmatched. The CDR3 is CASSLGQGLHYGYTF. DNA for the CDR3: TGTGCCAGCAGCTTGGGACAGGGCCTCCACTATGGCTACACCTTC. Full variable domain (outside the CDR3, taken from reference TRBV5-5 and TRBJ1-2): DAGVTQSPTHLIKTRGQQVTLRCSPISGHKSVSWYQQVLGQGPQFIFQYYEKEERGRGNFPDRFSARQFPNYSSELNVNALLLGDSALYLCASSLGQGLHYGYTFGSGTRLTVV.

This clonotype was observed a handful of times. The CDR3 reads CASRLGEYWEQYF. DNA for the CDR3: TGTGCCAGCAGGCTAGGGGAATATTGGGAGCAGTACTTC. The chain carries TRBV12-3 or TRBV12-4 and TRBJ2-7, with D perhaps matching TRBD1 (5 bases). The ends were cut back, 6 bases at V and 7 bases at J, with 16 bases in the middle. The CDR3 is made up of 13 amino acids.

The rearrangement links TRBV5-1 to TRBJ2-6, with D possibly being TRBD2 (5 bases). The V and J ends lost 1 base and 0 bases respectively, with 8 bases between them. There are 16 residues in the CDR3. Germline CDR1 and CDR2: SGHRS and YFSETQ. CDR3 sequence reads: CASSLIDYSGANVLTF. Written as DNA, the CDR3 is TGCGCCAGCAGCTTGATTGACTACTCTGGGGCCAACGTCCTGACTTTC.

The chain has TRBV4-1 and TRBJ2-3; unclear D gene. Per the germline V gene, CDR1 is MGHRA and CDR2 is YSYEKL. The length of the CDR3 is 13 residues. V lost 2 bases and J 5 bases, leaving 8 bases between the germline ends. In DNA form, the CDR3 reads TGCGCCAGCAGCCAACTACCTCGAGATACGCAGTATTTT. As protein: CASSQLPRDTQYF.

The chain joins TRBV20-1 to TRBJ1-1; a weak D match, TRBD1 (6 bases). Deletions cut 6 bases from V and 5 bases from J, with 16 bases between. Germline-derived CDR1 and CDR2 are DFQATT and SNEGSKA (reference sequence). The CDR3 has 13 residues. CDR3 bases: TGCAGTGCCCGTCCCGGAGGGGGGACTGAAGCTTTCTTT. This encodes CSARPGGGTEAFF.

In its sample, this clonotype was seen a few times. This rearrangement joins TRBV19 to TRBJ2-1, with a tentative D call TRBD2 (5 bases). The CDR3 has 16 amino acids. CDR1 and CDR2 from the germline V gene are LNHDA and SQIVND (reference sequence). Trimming stripped 3 bases from V and 8 bases from J, with 20 bases between. The DNA of the CDR3 is TGTGCCAGTAGTATTGGACTGGAGAGGACGGGATATGAGCAGTTCTTC. Its translation: CASSIGLERTGYEQFF.

Only a few counts were recorded for this clonotype. The V call is TRBV18, the J call TRBJ1-5, with a weak D call TRBD1 (5 bases). Germline assignment: CDR1 KGHSH and CDR2 LQKENI. This CDR3 has 15 amino acids. Trimming pared 10 bases from V and 6 bases from J, leaving 22 bases between. The CDR3 region has the DNA TGTGCCACCCACGGACCCTTTAAGGGGAGTCAGCCCCAGCATTTT. Its protein is CATHGPFKGSQPQHF.

The chain has TRBV4-2 and TRBJ2-2, with D uncertain. Germline V gene data show CDR1 as LGHNA and CDR2 as YNFKEQ. The CDR3 covers 13 residues. Trimming stripped 0 bases from V and 7 bases from J, with 6 bases between. The CDR3 here is CASSQEASGELFF. In DNA form, the CDR3 reads TGTGCCAGCAGCCAAGAGGCCAGCGGGGAGCTGTTTTTT.

This clonotype was recorded a few times. The V call is TRBV6-2 or TRBV6-3, the J call TRBJ2-1; D is ambiguous. This CDR3 has 12 amino acids. CDR1 and CDR2 from the germline V gene are MNHEY and SVGEGT. The V end was cut by 0 bases, the J end by 7 bases, with 4 bases between. This CDR3 is CASSYSLNEQFF. DNA for the CDR3: TGTGCCAGCAGTTACTCCCTAAATGAGCAGTTCTTC.

This clonotype has just one count. This chain uses TRBV28 with TRBJ2-5; 12 bases are a match to TRBD2. V lost 9 bases, J lost 13 bases, and 9 bases stayed unmatched. The CDR3 is 12 residues long. Germline CDR1 reads MDHEN; CDR2 reads SYDVKM. CDR3 sequence (DNA): TGTGCCAGTGGACTAGCGGGACCCGAGGCGTACTTC. Residues: CASGLAGPEAYF.

This clonotype appeared a few times. A much larger clone is a single base away; this may be a read error. V is TRBV6-6 and J is TRBJ2-5, with D unclear. Germline values: CDR1 MNHNY, CDR2 SVGAGI (reference sequence). V lost 0 bases, J lost 5 bases, and 4 bases lay in between. The CDR3 consists of 12 residues. CDR3 DNA: TGTGCCAGCAGTTACTCGTGGGAGACCCAGTACTTC. As protein: CASSYSWETQYF.

The rearrangement joins TRBV20-1 to TRBJ1-1; no firm D call. The CDR3 sequence is 13 residues long. CDR1 and CDR2 from the germline V gene are DFQATT and SNEGSKA (reference sequence). The ends were cut back, 3 bases at V and 5 bases at J, with 13 bases in the middle. The CDR3 DNA is TGCAGTGCTAGCGCGGGTTTTGGGACTGAAGCTTTCTTT. It yields the protein CSASAGFGTEAFF.

This clonotype was detected ten times or more. This chain uses TRBV29-1 with TRBJ1-2; D call uncertain. The CDR3 is made up of 12 amino acids. Between the trimmed V and J ends, which lost 2 bases and 8 bases, there was a span of 12 bases. Germline V gives CDR1 SQVTM, CDR2 ANQGSEA. CDR3 protein: CSVEPGIDGYTF. CDR3 nucleotides: TGCAGCGTTGAACCGGGGATCGACGGCTACACCTTC.